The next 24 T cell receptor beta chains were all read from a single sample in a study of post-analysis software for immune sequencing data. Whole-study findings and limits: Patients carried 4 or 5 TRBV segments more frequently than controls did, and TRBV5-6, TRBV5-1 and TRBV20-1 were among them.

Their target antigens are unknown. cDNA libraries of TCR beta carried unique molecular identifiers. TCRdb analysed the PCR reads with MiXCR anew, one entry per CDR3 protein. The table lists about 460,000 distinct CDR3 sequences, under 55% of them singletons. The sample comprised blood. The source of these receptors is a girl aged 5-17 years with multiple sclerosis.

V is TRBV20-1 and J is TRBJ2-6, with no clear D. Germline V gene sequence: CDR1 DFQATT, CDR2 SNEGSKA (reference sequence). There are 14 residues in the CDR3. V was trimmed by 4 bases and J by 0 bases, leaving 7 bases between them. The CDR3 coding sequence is TGCAGTGCTATCTCGGGCTCTGGGGCCAACGTCCTGACTTTC. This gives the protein CSAISGSGANVLTF.

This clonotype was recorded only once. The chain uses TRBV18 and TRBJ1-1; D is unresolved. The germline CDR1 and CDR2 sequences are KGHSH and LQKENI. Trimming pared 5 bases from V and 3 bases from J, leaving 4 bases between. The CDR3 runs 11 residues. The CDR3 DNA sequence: TGTGCCAGCTCAGGCTACACTGAAGCTTTCTTT. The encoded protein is CASSGYTEAFF.

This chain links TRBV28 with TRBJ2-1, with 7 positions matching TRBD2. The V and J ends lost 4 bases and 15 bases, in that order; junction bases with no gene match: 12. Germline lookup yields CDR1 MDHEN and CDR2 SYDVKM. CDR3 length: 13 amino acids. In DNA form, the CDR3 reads TGTGCCAGCAGTTCCCCAGGGCTAGCGGTGGGGTTCTTC. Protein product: CASSSPGLAVGFF.

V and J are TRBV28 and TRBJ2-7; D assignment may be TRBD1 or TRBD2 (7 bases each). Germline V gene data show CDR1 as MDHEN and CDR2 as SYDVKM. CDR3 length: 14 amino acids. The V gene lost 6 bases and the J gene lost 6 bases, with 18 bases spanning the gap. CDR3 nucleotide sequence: TGTGCCAGCAGCAGGGGGGGGTCAGGCGGCGAGCAGTACTTC. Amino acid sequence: CASSRGGSGGEQYF.

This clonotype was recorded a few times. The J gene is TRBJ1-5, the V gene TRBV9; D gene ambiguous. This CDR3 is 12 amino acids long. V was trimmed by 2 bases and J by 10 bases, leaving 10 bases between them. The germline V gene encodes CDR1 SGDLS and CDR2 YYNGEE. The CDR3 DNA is TGTGCCAGCAGCGTCGAAAATGGACCCCAGCATTTT. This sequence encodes CASSVENGPQHF.

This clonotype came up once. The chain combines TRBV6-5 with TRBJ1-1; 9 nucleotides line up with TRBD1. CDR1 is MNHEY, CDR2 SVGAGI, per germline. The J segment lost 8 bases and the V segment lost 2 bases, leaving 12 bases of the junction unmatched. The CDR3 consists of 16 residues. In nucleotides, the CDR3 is TGTGCCAGCAGTTACGGAGAAAACAGGGGGCTTGAGGAAGCTTTCTTT. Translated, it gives CASSYGENRGLEEAFF.

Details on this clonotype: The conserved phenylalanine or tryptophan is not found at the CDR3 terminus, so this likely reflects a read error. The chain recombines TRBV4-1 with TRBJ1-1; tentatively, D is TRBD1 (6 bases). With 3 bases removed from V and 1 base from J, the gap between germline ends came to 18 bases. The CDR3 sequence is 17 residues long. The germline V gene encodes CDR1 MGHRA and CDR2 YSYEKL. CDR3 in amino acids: CASSQHTGGLTNTEAFY. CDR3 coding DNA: TGCGCCAGCAGCCAGCATACGGGGGGGCTAACGAACACTGAAGCTTTCTAT.

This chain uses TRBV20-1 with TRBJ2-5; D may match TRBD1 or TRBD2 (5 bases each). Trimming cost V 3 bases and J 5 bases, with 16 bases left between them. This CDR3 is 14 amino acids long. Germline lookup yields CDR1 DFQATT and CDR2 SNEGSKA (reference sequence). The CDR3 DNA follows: TGCAGTGCTAGCGGGGACCTGAGTTGGGAGACCCAGTACTTC. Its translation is CSASGDLSWETQYF.

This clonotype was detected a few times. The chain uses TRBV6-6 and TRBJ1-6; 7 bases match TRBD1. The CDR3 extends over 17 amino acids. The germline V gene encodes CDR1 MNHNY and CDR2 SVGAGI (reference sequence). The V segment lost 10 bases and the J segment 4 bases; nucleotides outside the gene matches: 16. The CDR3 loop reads CATHTDRTGEYNSPLHF. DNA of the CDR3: TGTGCCACCCACACAGATCGGACAGGAGAATATAATTCACCCCTCCACTTT.

The chain's CDR3 is CASSEGYRRSTDTQYF. The DNA for the CDR3 is TGTGCCAGCAGTGAGGGGTACAGGCGAAGCACAGATACGCAGTATTTT. The chain recombines TRBV6-1 with TRBJ2-3; a possible D gene is TRBD1 (5 bases). The V end was cut by 3 bases, the J end by 0 bases, with 13 bases between. CDR1 is MNHNS and CDR2 is SASEGT in the germline V gene. The CDR3 totals 16 residues.

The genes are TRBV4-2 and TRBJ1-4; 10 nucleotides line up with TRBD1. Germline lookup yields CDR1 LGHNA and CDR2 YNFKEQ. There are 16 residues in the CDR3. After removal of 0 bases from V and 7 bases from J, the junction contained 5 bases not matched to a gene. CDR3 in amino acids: CASSQDADRGLEKLFF. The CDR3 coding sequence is TGTGCCAGCAGCCAAGATGCCGACAGGGGGCTTGAAAAACTGTTTTTT.

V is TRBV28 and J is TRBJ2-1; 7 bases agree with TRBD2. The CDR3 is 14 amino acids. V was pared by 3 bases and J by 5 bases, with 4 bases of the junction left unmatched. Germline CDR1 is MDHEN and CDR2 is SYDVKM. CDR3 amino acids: CASSLGGNHNEQFF. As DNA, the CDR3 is TGTGCCAGCAGTTTGGGAGGGAACCACAATGAGCAGTTCTTC.

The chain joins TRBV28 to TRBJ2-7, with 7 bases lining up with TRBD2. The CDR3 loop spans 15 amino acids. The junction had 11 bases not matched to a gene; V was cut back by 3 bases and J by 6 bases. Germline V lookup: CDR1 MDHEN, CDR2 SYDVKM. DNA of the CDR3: TGTGCCAGCAGTTTGGCGTCGGCGGGGAGGGGCGAGCAGTACTTC. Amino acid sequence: CASSLASAGRGEQYF.

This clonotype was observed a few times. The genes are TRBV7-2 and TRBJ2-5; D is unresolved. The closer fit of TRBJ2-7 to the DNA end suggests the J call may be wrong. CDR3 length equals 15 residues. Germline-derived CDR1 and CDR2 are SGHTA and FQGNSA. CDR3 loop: CASSRFPGQAYEQYF. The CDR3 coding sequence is TGTGCCAGCAGCAGGTTCCCGGGTCAAGCCTACGAGCAGTACTTC.

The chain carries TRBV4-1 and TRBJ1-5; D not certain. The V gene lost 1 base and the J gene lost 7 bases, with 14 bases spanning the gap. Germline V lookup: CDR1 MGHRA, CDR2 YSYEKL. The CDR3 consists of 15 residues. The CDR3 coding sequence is TGCGCCAGCAGCCAAGCCCCCGAGATAAAACAGCCCCAGCATTTT. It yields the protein CASSQAPEIKQPQHF.

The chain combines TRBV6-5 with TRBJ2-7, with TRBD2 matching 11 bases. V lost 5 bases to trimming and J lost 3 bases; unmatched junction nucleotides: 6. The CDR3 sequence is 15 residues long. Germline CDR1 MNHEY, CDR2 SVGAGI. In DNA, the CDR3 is TGTGCCAGCAGTGATATAGCGGGAGGGATCTACGAGCAGTACTTC. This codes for CASSDIAGGIYEQYF.

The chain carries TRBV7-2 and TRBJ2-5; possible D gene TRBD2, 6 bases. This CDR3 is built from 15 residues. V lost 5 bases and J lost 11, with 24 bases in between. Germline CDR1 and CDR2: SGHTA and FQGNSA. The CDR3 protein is CASSRSGTHLGEQYF. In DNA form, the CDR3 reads TGTGCCAGCAGCCGATCCGGGACTCACTTGGGGGAGCAGTACTTC.

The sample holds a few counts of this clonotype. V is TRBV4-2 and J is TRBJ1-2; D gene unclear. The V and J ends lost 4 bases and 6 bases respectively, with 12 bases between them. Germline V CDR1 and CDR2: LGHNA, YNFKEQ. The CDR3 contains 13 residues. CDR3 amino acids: CASSPETRDGYTF. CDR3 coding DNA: TGTGCCAGCAGCCCTGAGACGAGGGATGGCTACACCTTC.

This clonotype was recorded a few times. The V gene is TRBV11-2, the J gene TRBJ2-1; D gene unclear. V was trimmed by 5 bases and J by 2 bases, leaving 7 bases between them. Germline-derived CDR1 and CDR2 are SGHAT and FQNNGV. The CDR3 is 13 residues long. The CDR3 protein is CASSRLTYNEQFF. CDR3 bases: TGTGCCAGCAGCCGACTGACCTACAATGAGCAGTTCTTC.

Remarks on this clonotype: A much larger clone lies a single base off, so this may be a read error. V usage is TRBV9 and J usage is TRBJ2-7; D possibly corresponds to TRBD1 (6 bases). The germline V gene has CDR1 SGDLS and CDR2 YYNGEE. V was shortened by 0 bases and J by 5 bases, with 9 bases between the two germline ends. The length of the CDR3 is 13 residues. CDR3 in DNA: TGTGCCAGCAGCGTAGCCGCAGGGGACGAGCAGTACTTC. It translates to CASSVAAGDEQYF.

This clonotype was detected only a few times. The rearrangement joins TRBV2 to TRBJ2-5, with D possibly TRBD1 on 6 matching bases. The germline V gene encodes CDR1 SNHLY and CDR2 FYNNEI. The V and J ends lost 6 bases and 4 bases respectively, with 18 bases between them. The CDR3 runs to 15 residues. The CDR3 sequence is CASRSNRAILETQYF. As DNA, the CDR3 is TGTGCCAGCAGGTCAAACAGGGCGATATTAGAGACCCAGTACTTC.

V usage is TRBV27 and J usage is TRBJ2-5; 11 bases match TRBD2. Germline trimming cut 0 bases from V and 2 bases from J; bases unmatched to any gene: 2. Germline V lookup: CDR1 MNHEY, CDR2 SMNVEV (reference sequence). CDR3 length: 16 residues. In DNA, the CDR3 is TGTGCCAGCAGTTTATCCGGGACTAGCGGACAAGAGACCCAGTACTTC. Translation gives CASSLSGTSGQETQYF.

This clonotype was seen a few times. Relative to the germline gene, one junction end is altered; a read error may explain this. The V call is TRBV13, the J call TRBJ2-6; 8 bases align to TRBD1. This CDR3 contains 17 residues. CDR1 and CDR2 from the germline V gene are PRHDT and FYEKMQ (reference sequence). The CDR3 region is CASSQTGDGSGANVRTF. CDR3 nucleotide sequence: TGTGCCAGCAGCCAGACAGGGGACGGCTCTGGGGCCAACGTCCGGACTTTC.

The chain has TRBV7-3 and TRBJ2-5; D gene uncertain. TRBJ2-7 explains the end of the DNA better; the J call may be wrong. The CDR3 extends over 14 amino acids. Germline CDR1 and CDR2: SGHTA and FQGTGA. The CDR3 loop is CASSLTALSYEQYF. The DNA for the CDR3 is TGTGCCAGCAGCTTAACGGCGTTGAGCTACGAGCAGTACTTC.